What follows describes a single TCR beta chain. Its target antigen remains unknown. Per-base quality was not reported, and no clone a single base away is much larger than it. This record belongs to a study of blood T cell repertoires in COVID-19 (dated by TCRdb to the early 2020s). As for the study more broadly: Samples covering the acute and convalescent phases of COVID-19 were provided by collaborators in the United States, Italy and Spain. The material from the prospective study consisted of cDNA or gDNA derived from T cells, B-cell-depleted T cells, or PBMCs. The dataset comprised deeply sampled blood TCRbeta repertoires from subjects exposed to, actively infected with, or recovered from COVID-19. A freely available public database, intended as a resource for researchers studying the immune response to SARS-CoV-2, is where the repertoires were released. The samples were drawn from two sources: the first 160 participants of the ongoing ImmuneRACE study, and fewer than 1,500 subjects contributed by 6 global collaborators. The sample metadata nearly always contained a de-identified subject ID, COVID-19 status, age in years and sex. HLA class I and class II types, where available, came from metadata supplied by the sample provider rather than from assay-based typing. Beyond this particular receptor, the publication reports: The amount of clinical and demographic metadata varied by source and participant and was provided uncurated.

In the prospective study, participants were about 18 to 100 years old, resided in 25 or so geographic areas of the United States, and were enrolled through a virtual design. In the prospective study, cohorts were assigned on the basis of participant-reported clinical history obtained from a screening survey and a study questionnaire. Each participant in the prospective study had whole blood, serum and a nasopharyngeal or oropharyngeal swab collected by mobile phlebotomists. Additional blood draws and questionnaires over a 2-month period could optionally be provided by prospective study participants. Before DNA extraction, prospective study blood samples were shipped either frozen or at room temperature. The immunoSEQ Assay, a bias-controlled multiplex PCR, was used to amplify TCRbeta CDR3 regions from genomic DNA. In the authors' own workflow: Within the assay, amplification of reference gene primers was used to estimate how many nucleated cells each sample contained. To quantify the absolute abundance of each unique TCRbeta CDR3 rearrangement, sequence reads were collapsed and filtered. For each sample, productive Simpson clonality was calculated as the square root of Simpson's diversity index over productive rearrangements. Imported from immuneACCESS, the table was reduced by TCRdb to in-frame sequences with V and J called. These copies leave out some clones; in studies compared against another copy, an unresolved V gene accounts for under half, and the cause of the remainder is not known. Clonal size and the V and J genes are those of that table, whereas D and trimming came from the DNA. This sample has approximately 260,000 clones in its table, and about 85% of those were observed once. The ten top clones hold around 6% of the sample.

Reading the germline V gene gives CDR1 SNHLY and CDR2 FYNNEI. At the junction V is shortened by 5 bases and J by 7 bases, with 12 bases in between. CDR3 length: 13 amino acids, cysteine to phenylalanine. Kept here is only the CDR3 DNA, which spans 39 bases and is read in frame from base 1. This TCR was sampled from a young woman with acute COVID-19. The chain was built from TRBV2 and TRBJ1-5; a weak D assignment points to TRBD1 (6 bases agree). Sequencing input: PBMCs or T cells enriched from blood (not recorded which). The nucleotide sequence reads as follows: TGTGCCAGCAGTTTTCGGACAGAACAGCCCCAGCATTTT. This translates into CASSFRTEQPQHF.